The clone carrying this TCR beta chain has a single count. The protocol was immunoSEQ multiplex PCR, while the TCRdb copy is restricted to in-frame clones and leaves out a portion. The sample has about 270,000 clones; more than 90% are singletons. This sample was included in a study of blood T cell repertoires in COVID-19. This CDR3 region has 13 residues. The ends were cut back, 2 bases at V and 3 bases at J, with 8 bases in the middle. Germline V gene sequence: CDR1 SGHRS, CDR2 YFSETQ. Sequenced material: peripheral blood. The sequence was collected from a person aged 18 to 35 with COVID-19, enrolled during active disease. The chain recombines TRBV5-1 with TRBJ1-1; D remains ambiguous. CDR3 bases: TGCGCCAGCAGCTTAAGCTCCGACACTGAAGCTTTCTTT. This gives the protein CASSLSSDTEAFF.